This T cell receptor (beta chain) was captured by sequencing in a study of blood T cell repertoires in COVID-19. The table came from immunoSEQ multiplex PCR; TCRdb's copy has only in-frame clones and leaves some out. The data show over 130,000 clones, with roughly 81% seen just once and more than 3% held by the top ten. This study enrolled people aged about 18 to 100 from about 24 US geographic areas. CDR3 length: 13 residues. Germline CDR1 reads SGHTA; CDR2 reads FQGTGA. Trimming took off 5 bases at V and 7 bases at J, with 11 bases between the two ends. This sequence originates from a woman aged 50 to 60 with acute COVID-19. Sequenced material: PBMCs or T cells enriched from blood (not recorded which). The genes are TRBV7-3 and TRBJ2-2, with D tentatively TRBD2 (6 bases). This CDR3 is CASSPTRNGELFF. DNA for the CDR3: TGTGCCAGCAGCCCGACTAGGAACGGGGAGCTGTTTTTT.